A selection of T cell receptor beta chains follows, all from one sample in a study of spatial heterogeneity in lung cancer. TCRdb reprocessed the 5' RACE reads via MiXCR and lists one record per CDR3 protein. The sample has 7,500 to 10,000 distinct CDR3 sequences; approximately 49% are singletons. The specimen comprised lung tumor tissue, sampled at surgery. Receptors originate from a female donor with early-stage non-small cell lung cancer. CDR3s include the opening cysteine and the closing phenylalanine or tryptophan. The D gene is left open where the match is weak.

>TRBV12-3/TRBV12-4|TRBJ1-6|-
CASSEDSSSYNSPLHF
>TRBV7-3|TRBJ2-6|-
CASSPVYGGAPGANVLTF
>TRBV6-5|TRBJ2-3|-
CASSYVGAGGTDTQYF
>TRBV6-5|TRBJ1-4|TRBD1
CASSSYKQGSYEKLFF
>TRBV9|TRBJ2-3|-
CASSVNSLQRTDTQYF
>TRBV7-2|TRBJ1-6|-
CASSWSSYNSPLHF
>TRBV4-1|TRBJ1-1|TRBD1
CASSQEARLDRYTEAFF
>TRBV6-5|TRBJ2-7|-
CASSSLSRGRYEQYF
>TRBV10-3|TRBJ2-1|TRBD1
CATEGTGGGLRTGEQFF
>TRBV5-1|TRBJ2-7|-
CASSLRGYEQYF
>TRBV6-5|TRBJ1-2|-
CASSLTAHTGYTF
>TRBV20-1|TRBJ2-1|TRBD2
CSARDLASGGRNEQFF
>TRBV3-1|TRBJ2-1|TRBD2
CASSQDAGLALHEQFF
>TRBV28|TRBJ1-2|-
CASSQSYGYTF
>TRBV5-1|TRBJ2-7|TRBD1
CASPTFPGQGIDEQYF
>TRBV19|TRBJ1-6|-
CASSIGNTLHF
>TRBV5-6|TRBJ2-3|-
CASSLVPNPTDTQYF
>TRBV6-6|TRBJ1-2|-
CASSYRDRLYGYTF
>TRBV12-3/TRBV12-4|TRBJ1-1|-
CASRPSRNTEAFF
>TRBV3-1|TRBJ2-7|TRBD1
CASSFPGQATEQYF